Following are 24 T cell receptor beta chains from one sample sequenced in a study of beta chain features in type 1 diabetes. Study-level points and caveats: In all four CD4+ subsets, TCRB CDR3 length was significantly, moderately reduced in type 1 diabetes.

These TCRs' antigens remain unknown. All of the isolated RNA was reverse transcribed, so expressed TCRB transcripts were sequenced. Generated by immunoSEQ multiplex PCR, the TCRdb table keeps only in-frame clones and is missing some. The sample has 100,000 to 150,000 clones; around 10% are singletons. Input material: central memory CD4+ T cells from blood. The receptors here all came from a man aged 30-40 years with type 1 diabetes.

This rearrangement joins TRBV29-1 to TRBJ2-7; the D is unclear. This CDR3 region has 13 residues. Per germline, CDR1 SQVTM and CDR2 ANQGSEA. V was clipped by 4 bases and J by 4 bases, with 14 bases between them. DNA of the CDR3: TGCAGCGTTGGGCCTTCATTACAATACGAGCAGTACTTC. It yields the protein CSVGPSLQYEQYF.

The chain recombines TRBV28 with TRBJ1-5, with 9 bases fitting TRBD1. The CDR3 extends over 14 amino acids. The V gene end was trimmed by 6 bases and the J gene end by 6 bases; junction bases not matched to a gene: 6. CDR1 and CDR2 from the germline V gene are MDHEN and SYDVKM. The CDR3 DNA reads as TGTGCCAGCAGCCCCGGGACAGGGTTTCAGCCCCAGCATTTT. Translated, it gives CASSPGTGFQPQHF.

This chain connects TRBV18 to TRBJ1-1; possible D gene TRBD1, 6 bases. The germline CDR1 and CDR2 sequences are KGHSH and LQKENI. There are 12 residues in the CDR3. The V end lost 5 bases, the J end lost 5 bases, and 9 bases lay between the germline ends. The CDR3 reads CASSEQGTEAFF. DNA of the CDR3: TGTGCCAGCTCAGAACAGGGAACTGAAGCTTTCTTT.

The J gene is TRBJ1-5, the V gene TRBV28; the D gene is possibly TRBD1 (6 bases). Trimming pared 6 bases from V and 3 bases from J, leaving 15 bases between. CDR3 size: 15 residues. Germline assignment: CDR1 MDHEN and CDR2 SYDVKM. CDR3: CASSLRGRANQPQHF. DNA for the CDR3: TGTGCCAGCAGCCTCAGGGGTAGGGCCAATCAGCCCCAGCATTTT.

This sequence joins TRBV11-2 and TRBJ2-1, with TRBD2 identical over 8 bases. Unmatched junction bases numbered 15, after V lost 4 bases and J lost 7 bases. This CDR3 comprises 17 residues. From germline, CDR1 is SGHAT and CDR2 FQNNGV. CDR3 coding DNA: TGTGCCAGCAGCTCTATTATGCGGGGGGAAATTAGGAATGAGCAGTTCTTC. Translation gives CASSSIMRGEIRNEQFF.

This rearrangement joins TRBV5-4 to TRBJ2-3, with D maybe TRBD1 (6 bases). Germline CDR1 and CDR2: SGHNT and YYREEE (reference sequence). This CDR3 spans 15 amino acids. Trimming left V 4 bases short and J 6 bases short, with 18 bases between. CDR3: CASSRTGSYKDTQYF. The CDR3 DNA sequence: TGTGCCAGCAGCCGTACAGGGAGTTATAAGGATACGCAGTATTTT.

This clone appeared a few times. The rearrangement links TRBV29-1 to TRBJ1-1, with a weak D call TRBD1 (5 bases). Trimming removed 3 bases from V and 3 bases from J, with 14 bases in between. The CDR3 has 14 residues. CDR1 is SQVTM and CDR2 is ANQGSEA in the germline V gene. CDR3 amino acids: CSVDKAGKDTEAFF. CDR3 nucleotide sequence: TGCAGCGTTGATAAGGCAGGGAAGGACACTGAAGCTTTCTTT.

The gene calls are TRBV7-9 and TRBJ2-7, with a tentative D call TRBD1 (6 bases). Germline V lookup: CDR1 SEHNR, CDR2 FQNEAQ (reference sequence). The CDR3 has 15 residues. The germline V and J ends were trimmed by 3 bases and 4 bases, with 16 bases remaining between them. The CDR3 reads CASSLAGAGKYEQYF. Written as DNA, the CDR3 is TGTGCCAGCAGCTTGGCAGGGGCGGGCAAATACGAGCAGTACTTC.

A few counts support this clone. This chain connects TRBV7-2 to TRBJ2-5; 13 bases line up with TRBD2. The J segment lost 4 bases and the V segment lost 1 base, leaving 6 bases of the junction unmatched. CDR3 length: 17 residues. CDR1 is SGHTA, CDR2 FQGNSA, per germline. CDR3 loop: CASSLGLAGGLGETQYF. Here the CDR3 DNA reads TGTGCCAGCAGCTTAGGACTAGCGGGGGGATTAGGAGAGACCCAGTACTTC.

In this sample, this clone turned up a few times. V usage is TRBV28 and J usage is TRBJ1-1, with D unclear. The CDR3 loop spans 11 amino acids. Germline V gives CDR1 MDHEN, CDR2 SYDVKM. V was pared by 7 bases and J by 0 bases, with 3 bases between. The DNA of the CDR3 is TGTGCCAGCACTCTGAACACTGAAGCTTTCTTT. Its translation: CASTLNTEAFF.

The V call is TRBV2, the J call TRBJ2-5; D unclear. The V end lost 0 bases, the J end lost 5 bases, and 10 bases lay between the germline ends. The CDR3 runs to 14 residues. The germline V gene has CDR1 SNHLY and CDR2 FYNNEI. CDR3: CASSEAEIAETQYF. The CDR3 DNA is TGTGCCAGCAGTGAAGCTGAGATTGCGGAGACCCAGTACTTC.

In its sample, this clone was seen many times. The rearrangement links TRBV5-1 to TRBJ2-3; 10 bases agree with TRBD2. V trimming: 1 base; J trimming: 2 bases; junction bases outside the gene matches: 1. Germline V gene lookup returns CDR1 SGHRS and CDR2 YFSETQ. This CDR3 region has 15 residues. The chain's CDR3 is CASSLTSGDTDTQYF. In DNA form, the CDR3 reads TGCGCCAGCAGCTTGACTAGCGGGGACACAGATACGCAGTATTTT.

The gene calls are TRBV10-3 and TRBJ2-1; 9 bases map to TRBD2. The V gene's germline CDR1 is ENHRY and CDR2 SYGVKD. V lost 3 bases, J lost 7 bases, and 10 bases stayed unmatched. This CDR3 spans 16 amino acids. CDR3 in amino acids: CAISEGLSGGSNEQFF. In DNA, the CDR3 is TGTGCCATCAGTGAAGGTCTTAGCGGGGGTTCAAATGAGCAGTTCTTC.

The sample holds a few counts of this clone. The J gene is TRBJ2-3, the V gene TRBV7-3; D ambiguous. The germline V and J ends were trimmed by 5 bases and 1 base, with 10 bases remaining between them. The germline gives CDR1 SGHTA, CDR2 FQGTGA. The CDR3 contains 14 residues. The CDR3 DNA follows: TGTGCCAGCAGCCCCCAGGTGGGCACAGATACGCAGTATTTT. Residues: CASSPQVGTDTQYF.

The chain employs TRBV7-2 and TRBJ2-7, with 9 bases fitting TRBD2. The junction had 11 bases not matched to a gene; V was cut back by 5 bases and J by 6 bases. Germline-derived CDR1 and CDR2 are SGHTA and FQGNSA. This CDR3 is 15 amino acids long. CDR3 sequence reads: CASSKDAGGLGEQYF. In DNA, the CDR3 is TGTGCCAGCAGCAAGGACGCGGGGGGGCTAGGCGAGCAGTACTTC.

In this sample, this clone turned up a few times. This rearrangement joins TRBV6-6 to TRBJ1-1, with TRBD1 identical over 9 bases. The CDR3 totals 15 residues. The ends lost 2 bases at V and 10 bases at J; junction bases unmatched: 11. Looked up from germline, CDR1 is MNHNY and CDR2 is SVGAGI (reference sequence). The CDR3 is CASSYLTGGALGAFF. The CDR3 region has the DNA TGTGCCAGCAGTTACCTCACAGGGGGCGCTTTGGGAGCTTTCTTT.

The chain is built from TRBV6-5 and TRBJ2-7, with no clear D. V was cut by 5 bases and J by 0 bases, with 8 bases left in between. Germline V CDR1 and CDR2: MNHEY, SVGAGI. The CDR3 totals 13 residues. CDR3: CASSTPSSYEQYF. The CDR3 DNA reads TGTGCCAGCAGTACCCCTAGCTCCTACGAGCAGTACTTC.

The V call is TRBV5-1, the J call TRBJ2-2; D is undetermined. Germline V gives CDR1 SGHRS, CDR2 YFSETQ. The ends were cut back, 5 bases at V and 4 bases at J, with 9 bases in the middle. This CDR3 comprises 13 residues. CDR3 region: CASRFLFTGELFF. CDR3 sequence (DNA): TGCGCCAGCAGATTTCTCTTCACCGGGGAGCTGTTTTTT.

This clone was seen a handful of times. J is TRBJ1-2 and V is TRBV7-9; possible D gene TRBD1, 5 bases. The germline gives CDR1 SEHNR, CDR2 FQNEAQ (reference sequence). Trimming shortened V by 1 base and J by 8 bases, and 11 bases separated the two germline ends. The CDR3 totals 13 residues. CDR3 sequence reads: CASSLGEGHGYTF. CDR3 in DNA: TGTGCCAGCAGCTTAGGGGAGGGGCACGGCTACACCTTC.

This clone showed up just a few times. The chain is built from TRBV18 and TRBJ2-7; D gene uncertain. V gave up 6 bases and J gave up 8 bases, with 20 bases separating them. This CDR3 is 14 amino acids long. Germline CDR1 and CDR2: KGHSH and LQKENI. In DNA form, the CDR3 reads TGTGCCAGCTCCCCCGGAAGCCGTAGGAGTCAGCAGTACTTC. Translating it yields CASSPGSRRSQQYF. Full variable domain (missing parts from reference TRBV18 and TRBJ2-7): NAGVMQNPRHLVRRRGQEARLRCSPMKGHSHVYWYRQLPEEGLKFMVYLQKENIIDESGMPKERFSAEFPKEGPSILRIQQVVRGDSAAYFCASSPGSRRSQQYFGPGTRLTVT.

There are a few counts of this clone. The V and J genes are TRBV27 and TRBJ1-1, with 7 positions matching TRBD1. The CDR3 sequence is 11 residues long. V dropped 6 bases and J dropped 8; count of bases not matched to a gene: 3. The germline CDR1 and CDR2 sequences are MNHEY and SMNVEV (reference sequence). The CDR3 protein is CASRRTGEAFF. The CDR3 nucleotides read TGTGCCAGCAGGCGGACAGGCGAAGCTTTCTTT.

The chain is built from TRBV9 and TRBJ1-4, with 8 positions matching TRBD1. Germline assignment: CDR1 SGDLS and CDR2 YYNGEE. The V and J ends lost 3 bases and 7 bases, in that order; junction bases with no gene match: 11. This CDR3 has 16 amino acids. The CDR3 DNA is TGTGCCAGCAGCGAGTCGACAGGGGCTAAGAGTGAAAAACTGTTTTTT. The encoded protein is CASSESTGAKSEKLFF. The full variable domain, rest sourced from reference TRBV9 and TRBJ1-4, is DSGVTQTPKHLITATGQRVTLRCSPRSGDLSVYWYQQSLDQGLQFLIQYYNGEERAKGNILERFSAQQFPDLHSELNLSSLELGDSALYFCASSESTGAKSEKLFFGSGTQLSVL.

CDR3 bases: TGTGCCAGTAGTAGGCTCGGAACTAGCGGGGCCTACGAGCAGTACTTC. Residues: CASSRLGTSGAYEQYF. The chain uses TRBV19 and TRBJ2-7, with 10 bases matching TRBD2. V trimming: 4 bases; J trimming: 2 bases; junction bases outside the gene matches: 8. The germline CDR1 and CDR2 sequences are LNHDA and SQIVND (reference sequence). This CDR3 region has 16 residues.

This clone was detected many times. Germline and junction disagree at one end, which may indicate a read error. V gene TRBV7-7 combines with J gene TRBJ2-2; D perhaps matches TRBD2 (6 bases). CDR1 is SSHAT, CDR2 FNYEAQ, per germline (reference sequence). The CDR3 length is 16 residues. CDR3 sequence: CASSATGGAKPGELFF. CDR3 bases: TGTGCTAGCAGCGCGACCGGGGGTGCTAAGCCCGGGGAGCTGTTTTTT.